The TCR beta chain under discussion was sequenced for a study of blood T cell repertoires in COVID-19 (dated by TCRdb to about 2020). For the wider study: Collaborator samples came from the United States, Italy and Spain and covered acute and convalescent phases of COVID-19. The material from the prospective study consisted of cDNA or gDNA derived from T cells, B-cell-depleted T cells, or PBMCs. Deeply sampled blood TCRbeta repertoires from subjects exposed to, actively infected with, or recovered from COVID-19 were included in the dataset. A freely available public database, intended as a resource for researchers studying the immune response to SARS-CoV-2, is where the repertoires were released. Samples were obtained from the ongoing ImmuneRACE study (first 160 participants) and from some 1,300 subjects provided by 6 global collaborators. The sample metadata nearly always contained a de-identified subject ID, COVID-19 status, age in years and sex. Where available, HLA class I and class II types were taken from metadata supplied by the sample provider and were not determined by assay-based typing.

TCRbeta CDR3 regions were amplified from genomic DNA using the immunoSEQ Assay, a bias-controlled multiplex PCR. The authors' analysis ran thus. The number of nucleated cells in each sample was estimated by amplification of reference gene primers within the assay. To quantify the absolute abundance of each unique TCRbeta CDR3 rearrangement, sequence reads were collapsed and filtered. For each sample, productive Simpson clonality was calculated as the square root of Simpson's diversity index across productive rearrangements. Imported from immuneACCESS, the table was reduced by TCRdb to in-frame sequences with V and J called. These copies leave out some clones; in studies compared against another copy, an unresolved V gene accounts for under half, and the cause of the remainder is not known. The V and J calls and clone size come from that table; D and trimming were worked out from the DNA. The sample table holds roughly 150,000 clones, of which under 85% were seen once. The ten most abundant clones make up roughly 13% of the sample.

General conclusions and limits of the study: Clinical and demographic metadata were provided uncurated, with the amount varying by source and participant.

The CDR3 spans 16 residues, from the cysteine through the phenylalanine. Only the CDR3 region is kept as DNA, spanning 48 bases read in frame from base 1. Unmatched junction bases come to 5, with V trimmed by 1 base and J by 2 bases. In the germline V gene, CDR1 corresponds to LGHNA and CDR2 to YNFKEQ. Another Seattle source contributed samples from volunteer blood donors who had recovered from COVID-19. The collaborating institutions used their own protocols to collect whole blood in K2EDTA tubes. Collaborator samples were shipped for TCRbeta analysis as frozen whole blood, isolated PBMCs, or DNA extracted from either sample type. Remarks on this clone: Which antigen it targets is not known. No quality values exist for individual bases; no much larger clone is one base distant.

The chain is made from TRBV4-2 and TRBJ2-3, with 8 bases matching TRBD1. The sequencing input was peripheral blood. The sequence came from a man in his 70s who had recovered from COVID-19. The nucleotides read TGTGCCAGCAGCCAAGGGACAGGGAAATACACAGATACGCAGTATTTT. This sequence encodes CASSQGTGKYTDTQYF.